This entry lists 21 T cell receptor beta chains sequenced from one sample in a study of T cell repertoires in cytomegalovirus infection. TCRdb passed the reads through MiXCR, listing each CDR3 protein once. The sample carries about 920,000 distinct CDR3 sequences, roughly 30% recorded once. These receptors have no identified antigens. The specimen comprised cultured CD8+ T cells from PBMCs, sampled from culture after CMV antigen stimulation. Receptors were obtained from a human donor in good health (CMV status not recorded). Some clones in this sample may be carry-over from other donors' samples.

The table lists this clonotype with a few counts. The V gene is TRBV27, the J gene TRBJ2-5; perhaps TRBD2 as D (5 bases). There are 14 residues in the CDR3. Germline CDR1 MNHEY, CDR2 SMNVEV (reference sequence). With 2 bases removed from V and 5 bases from J, the gap between germline ends came to 12 bases. CDR3 protein: CASSLVASPETQYF. The CDR3 nucleotides read TGTGCCAGCAGTTTAGTGGCTAGCCCTGAGACCCAGTACTTC.

The V call is TRBV2, the J call TRBJ1-5; no clear D. The CDR3 runs 15 residues. V was clipped by 7 bases and J by 5 bases, with 18 bases between them. Germline values: CDR1 SNHLY, CDR2 FYNNEI. The CDR3 sequence: CASKGVLLPYQPQHF. The CDR3 coding sequence is TGTGCCAGCAAGGGCGTTCTCCTGCCTTATCAGCCCCAGCATTTT. The whole variable domain, filled in from reference TRBV2 and TRBJ1-5, reads EPEVTQTPSHQVTQMGQEVILRCVPISNHLYFYWYRQILGQKVEFLVSFYNNEISEKSEIFDDQFSVERPDGSNFTLKIRSTKLEDSAMYFCASKGVLLPYQPQHFGDGTRLSIL.

The rearrangement joins TRBV19 to TRBJ2-1; D call uncertain. V shed 3 bases and J shed 3 bases, with 9 bases lying between them. The CDR3 totals 14 residues. Looked up from germline, CDR1 is LNHDA and CDR2 is SQIVND (reference sequence). CDR3 in DNA: TGTGCCAGTAGTATCTCAGATTACTACAATGAGCAGTTCTTC. Its translation is CASSISDYYNEQFF.

V and J are TRBV6-6 and TRBJ1-2; D is ambiguous. Germline assignment: CDR1 MNHNY and CDR2 SVGAGI (reference sequence). The CDR3 totals 14 residues. The V gene lost 10 bases and the J gene lost 5 bases, with 20 bases spanning the gap. The CDR3 DNA sequence: TGTGCCACCTCCTCCGGTTGGGGATTATATGGCTACACCTTC. This gives the protein CATSSGWGLYGYTF.

This clonotype was detected ten times or more. This chain joins TRBV7-2 and TRBJ1-1; 8 bases agree with TRBD1. V shed 1 base and J 8 bases; nucleotides not matched to a gene: 9. Per germline, CDR1 SGHTA and CDR2 FQGNSA. The CDR3 totals 15 residues. CDR3 protein: CASSLVQGAVIEAFF. The CDR3 bases are TGTGCCAGCAGCTTAGTGCAGGGGGCGGTTATCGAAGCTTTCTTT.

The chain employs TRBV3-1 and TRBJ2-1; D remains ambiguous. The CDR3 is made up of 12 amino acids. In germline, CDR1 is LGHDT, CDR2 YNNKEL (reference sequence). Trimming took 7 bases from V and 6 from J, leaving 10 bases between them. As DNA, the CDR3 is TGTGCCAGCACCACCGGGCTCAATGAGCAGTTCTTC. Translation gives CASTTGLNEQFF.

This clonotype was seen many times. The chain recombines TRBV12-3 or TRBV12-4 with TRBJ1-5; TRBD1 matches 7 bases. This CDR3 region has 14 residues. With 3 bases clipped from V and 5 bases from J, the junction kept 4 bases outside the gene matches. The CDR3 reads CASSLETGYQPQHF. DNA for the CDR3: TGTGCCAGCAGTTTGGAGACAGGGTATCAGCCCCAGCATTTT.

This clonotype was seen a handful of times. The CDR3 spells CASSPGPPTGSYEQYV. The CDR3 nucleotides read TGTGCCAGCAGCCCAGGTCCTCCTACTGGTTCCTACGAGCAGTACGTC. V is TRBV13 and J is TRBJ2-7, with D uncertain. The CDR3 is made up of 16 amino acids. Germline values: CDR1 PRHDT, CDR2 FYEKMQ (reference sequence). Trimming took off 5 bases at V and 1 base at J, with 18 bases between the two ends.

The DNA for the CDR3 is TGTGCCAGCAGTAACAGACTCGGGGGGGACACTGAAGCTTTCTTT. Its translation is CASSNRLGGDTEAFF. This rearrangement joins TRBV27 to TRBJ1-1, with a tentative D call TRBD1 (5 bases). The ends were cut back, 5 bases at V and 3 bases at J, with 16 bases in the middle. Germline CDR1 is MNHEY and CDR2 is SMNVEV (reference sequence). The CDR3 spans 15 residues.

This chain joins TRBV6-2 or TRBV6-3 and TRBJ1-6; D is ambiguous. The V end lost 3 bases, the J end lost 8 bases, and 8 bases lay between the germline ends. The germline V gene has CDR1 MNHEY and CDR2 SVGEGT. This CDR3 comprises 13 residues. Here the CDR3 DNA reads TGTGCCAGCAGTTATTCACCAGATTCACCCCTCCACTTT. This gives the protein CASSYSPDSPLHF.

This chain uses TRBV28 with TRBJ1-1; D is unresolved. The CDR3 totals 13 residues. The V gene's germline CDR1 is MDHEN and CDR2 SYDVKM. Deletions cut 4 bases from V and 1 base from J, with 7 bases between. The CDR3 protein is CASSYHSNTEAFF. DNA of the CDR3: TGTGCCAGCAGTTATCATTCGAACACTGAAGCTTTCTTT.

This clonotype has a single count. CDR3 in amino acids: CSARDLELGKETQYF. DNA for the CDR3: TGCAGTGCTAGAGATCTTGAATTGGGGAAAGAGACCCAGTACTTC. This chain uses TRBV20-1 with TRBJ2-5; D ambiguous. Germline CDR1 DFQATT, CDR2 SNEGSKA (reference sequence). There are 15 residues in the CDR3. The ends were cut back, 0 bases at V and 3 bases at J, with 14 bases in the middle.

This clonotype appeared a single time. This may be a read error: a much more frequent sequence differs by one nucleotide. The chain couples TRBV7-2 to TRBJ2-5; TRBD1 is a possible D gene (6 bases). V dropped 5 bases and J dropped 9 bases, with 25 bases sitting between them. Germline lookup yields CDR1 SGHTA and CDR2 FQGNSA. The CDR3 covers 16 residues. CDR3 amino acids: CASSKLTGPLLEAQYF. In nucleotides, the CDR3 is TGTGCCAGCAGCAAACTGACAGGACCCCTCCTTGAGGCCCAGTACTTC.

This clonotype was counted only a few times. The gene calls are TRBV25-1 and TRBJ2-2; D unclear. This CDR3 is 16 amino acids long. CDR1 is MGHDK and CDR2 is SYGVNS in the germline V gene. Trimming removed 2 bases from V and 0 bases from J, with 10 bases in between. The CDR3 is CASSEPLGTNTGELFF. CDR3 nucleotide sequence: TGTGCCAGCAGTGAACCGCTAGGGACGAACACCGGGGAGCTGTTTTTT. The full variable domain, in which reference TRBV25-1 and TRBJ2-2 provide the parts outside the CDR3, is EADIYQTPRYLVIGTGKKITLECSQTMGHDKMYWYQQDPGMELHLIHYSYGVNSTEKGDLSSESTVSRIRTEHFPLTLESARPSHTSQYLCASSEPLGTNTGELFFGEGSRLTVL.

About this clonotype: This may stem from a read error, because a much larger clone lies one nucleotide away. The chain combines TRBV7-2 with TRBJ2-3; no clear D gene. Germline values: CDR1 SGHTA, CDR2 FQGNSA. The length of the CDR3 is 12 residues. The CDR3: CVSSSPPDTQYF. The DNA of the CDR3 is TGTGTCAGCAGCTCCCCCCCAGATACGCAGTATTTT.

This chain connects TRBV4-1 to TRBJ1-5; no clear D gene. Trimming shortened V by 0 bases and J by 7 bases, and 7 bases separated the two germline ends. CDR3 length: 13 residues. Looked up from germline, CDR1 is MGHRA and CDR2 is YSYEKL. This CDR3 is CASSQDPGQPQHF. The CDR3 nucleotides are TGCGCCAGCAGCCAAGATCCGGGGCAGCCCCAGCATTTT.

In this sample, this clonotype turned up a few times. The chain links TRBV7-9 to TRBJ1-2; perhaps TRBD1 as D (5 bases). V was trimmed by 7 bases and J by 4 bases, leaving 16 bases between them. Germline CDR1 and CDR2: SEHNR and FQNEAQ (reference sequence). The CDR3 loop spans 14 amino acids. The CDR3 loop reads CASTGPGSSYGYTF. The CDR3 region has the DNA TGTGCCAGCACTGGTCCAGGGTCCTCCTATGGCTACACCTTC. The entire variable domain, with the rest obtained from reference TRBV7-9 and TRBJ1-2, is as follows: DTGVSQNPRHKITKRGQNVTFRCDPISEHNRLYWYRQTLGQGPEFLTYFQNEAQLEKSRLLSDRFSAERPKGSFSTLEIQRTEQGDSAMYLCASTGPGSSYGYTFGSGTRLTVV.

The genes are TRBV7-8 and TRBJ1-5; D is unresolved. Germline V CDR1 and CDR2: SGHVS, FQNEAQ. The V and J ends lost 2 bases and 4 bases respectively, with 15 bases between them. CDR3 length: 16 residues. CDR3 residues: CASSLSPAQPNQPQHF. The CDR3 DNA sequence: TGTGCCAGCAGCTTATCCCCCGCGCAGCCTAATCAGCCCCAGCATTTT.

In the case of this clonotype: A much larger clone differs from this one at a single base, so this may be a read error. V gene TRBV7-2 combines with J gene TRBJ2-1, with TRBD2 matching 7 bases. The CDR3 runs to 16 residues. The trim removed 5 bases at V and 2 bases at J, leaving 9 bases unmatched. Germline-derived CDR1 and CDR2 are SGHTA and FQGNSA. CDR3 nucleotide sequence: TGTGCCAGCAGCCTAGAGGGACTATTGGCCTACAATGAGCAGTTCTTC. Encoded protein: CASSLEGLLAYNEQFF.

The V call is TRBV29-1, the J call TRBJ1-1; D may be TRBD1 (5 bases). This CDR3 region has 11 residues. Trimming took off 3 bases at V and 6 bases at J, with 8 bases between the two ends. CDR1 and CDR2 from the germline V gene are SQVTM and ANQGSEA. Here the CDR3 DNA reads TGCAGCGTTGATGGGGACCCTGAAGCTTTCTTT. It translates to CSVDGDPEAFF.

The CDR3: CSVEEPGHRYGYTF. In DNA form, the CDR3 reads TGCAGCGTTGAAGAACCGGGCCACCGGTATGGCTACACCTTC. V gene TRBV29-1 combines with J gene TRBJ1-2, with no clear D. This CDR3 has 14 residues. The V gene's germline CDR1 is SQVTM and CDR2 ANQGSEA. The V gene lost 0 bases and the J gene lost 5 bases, with 13 bases spanning the gap.